This TCR beta chain was documented in a study of CD8 T cells in ankylosing spondylitis. Quantitative 5'-RACE was performed with molecular barcodes, and it yielded the TCR beta libraries. TCRdb ran MiXCR on the 5' RACE reads and lists one entry per CDR3 protein. The sample includes 150,000 to 200,000 distinct CDR3 sequences, 10% to 15% seen only once; the top ten take 11%. Germline V lookup: CDR1 MNHEY, CDR2 SMNVEV (reference sequence). V was trimmed by 0 bases and J by 5 bases, leaving 16 bases between them. The CDR3 is 16 residues long. The gene calls are TRBV27 and TRBJ1-1; D not resolved. Material for sequencing was blood, either unsorted or a sorted T cell fraction (not recorded which). This TCR came from a female donor with ankylosing spondylitis or in good health (not recorded which). CDR3 protein: CASSLSPPQWRTEAFF. The DNA of the CDR3 is TGTGCCAGCAGTTTATCGCCCCCCCAGTGGAGAACTGAAGCTTTCTTT.